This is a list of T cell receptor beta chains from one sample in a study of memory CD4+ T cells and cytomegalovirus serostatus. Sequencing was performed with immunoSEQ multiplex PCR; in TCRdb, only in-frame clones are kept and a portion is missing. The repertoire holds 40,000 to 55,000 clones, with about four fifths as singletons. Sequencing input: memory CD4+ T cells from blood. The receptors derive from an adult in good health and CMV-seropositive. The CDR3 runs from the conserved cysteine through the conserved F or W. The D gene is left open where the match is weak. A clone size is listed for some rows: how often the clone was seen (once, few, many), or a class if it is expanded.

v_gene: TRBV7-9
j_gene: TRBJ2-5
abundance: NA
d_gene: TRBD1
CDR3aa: CASSSGQGQETQYF
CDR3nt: TGTGCCAGCAGCTCAGGACAGGGACAAGAGACCCAGTACTTC

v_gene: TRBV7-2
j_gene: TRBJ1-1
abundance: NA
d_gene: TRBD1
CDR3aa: CASSPIRDRVNIEAFF
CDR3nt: TGTGCCAGCAGCCCTATCCGGGACAGGGTCAACATTGAAGCTTTCTTT

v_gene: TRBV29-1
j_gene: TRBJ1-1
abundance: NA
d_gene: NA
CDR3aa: CSVEPHGSGRTEAFF
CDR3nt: TGCAGCGTTGAACCCCACGGTTCAGGGCGCACTGAAGCTTTCTTT

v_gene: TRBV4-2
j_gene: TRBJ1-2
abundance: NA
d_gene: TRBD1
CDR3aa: CASIGDRDGYTF
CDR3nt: TGTGCCAGCATAGGGGACAGGGACGGCTACACCTTC

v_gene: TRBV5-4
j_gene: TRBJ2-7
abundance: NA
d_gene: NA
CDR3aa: CASSLISRTYEQYF
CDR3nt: TGTGCCAGCAGCTTGATAAGCCGGACCTACGAGCAGTACTTC

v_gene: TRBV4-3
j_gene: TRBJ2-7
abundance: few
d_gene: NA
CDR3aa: CASSQANGEQYF
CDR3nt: TGCGCCAGCAGCCAAGCTAACGGGGAGCAGTACTTC

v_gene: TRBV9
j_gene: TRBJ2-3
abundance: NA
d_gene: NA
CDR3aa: CASSVGVGKPSVDTQYF
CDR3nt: TGTGCCAGCAGCGTAGGGGTAGGGAAGCCGTCGGTAGATACGCAGTATTTT

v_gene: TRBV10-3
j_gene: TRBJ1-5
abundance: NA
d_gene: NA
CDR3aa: CAITDSHRAGTFYSNQPQHF
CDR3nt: TGTGCCATCACCGATTCCCACAGGGCAGGTACCTTCTATAGCAATCAGCCCCAGCATTTT

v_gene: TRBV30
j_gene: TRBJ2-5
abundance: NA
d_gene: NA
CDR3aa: CAWSVRGPGETQYF
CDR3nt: TGTGCCTGGAGTGTCCGGGGTCCCGGAGAGACCCAGTACTTC

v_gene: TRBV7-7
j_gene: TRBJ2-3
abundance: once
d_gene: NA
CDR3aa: CASSVQPGTDTQYF
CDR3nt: TGTGCTAGCAGCGTACAGCCTGGCACAGATACGCAGTATTTT

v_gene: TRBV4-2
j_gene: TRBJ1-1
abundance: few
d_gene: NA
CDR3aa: CASSQRMGGNTEAFF
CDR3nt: TGTGCCAGCAGCCAACGCATGGGAGGGAACACTGAAGCTTTCTTT

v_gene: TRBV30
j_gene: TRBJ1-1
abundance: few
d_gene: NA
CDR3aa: CAWSVQGSGIKAFF
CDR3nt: TGTGCCTGGAGTGTACAGGGATCGGGGATTAAAGCTTTCTTT

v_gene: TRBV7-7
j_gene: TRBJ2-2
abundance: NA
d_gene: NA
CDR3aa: CASSLDRSYGELFF
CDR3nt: TGTGCTAGCAGCTTAGACAGATCATACGGGGAGCTGTTTTTT

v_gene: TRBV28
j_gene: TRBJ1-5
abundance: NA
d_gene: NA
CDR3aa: CASSLFGTVHF
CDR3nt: TGTGCCAGCAGTTTATTTGGGACCGTGCATTTT

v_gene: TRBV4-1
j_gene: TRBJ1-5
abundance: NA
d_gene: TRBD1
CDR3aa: CASSQGTGGGNQPQHF
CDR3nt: TGCGCCAGCAGCCAAGGGACAGGGGGTGGCAATCAGCCCCAGCATTTT

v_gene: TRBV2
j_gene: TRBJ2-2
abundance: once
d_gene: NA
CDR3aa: CASSPVTTTGELFF
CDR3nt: TGTGCCAGCAGCCCCGTAACTACCACCGGGGAGCTGTTTTTT

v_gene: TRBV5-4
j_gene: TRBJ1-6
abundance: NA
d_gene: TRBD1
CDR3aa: CASSPGRTGESPLHF
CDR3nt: TGTGCCAGCAGCCCCGGTAGGACAGGGGAATCACCCCTCCACTTT

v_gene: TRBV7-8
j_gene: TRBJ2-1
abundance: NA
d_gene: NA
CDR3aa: CASSSGRGSYNEQFF
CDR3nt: TGTGCCAGCAGCTCCGGACGAGGCTCCTACAATGAGCAGTTCTTC

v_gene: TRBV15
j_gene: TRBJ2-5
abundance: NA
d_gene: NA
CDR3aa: CATSSSRRPGQYF
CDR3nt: TGTGCCACCAGCAGCTCCCGACGGCCGGGGCAGTACTTC

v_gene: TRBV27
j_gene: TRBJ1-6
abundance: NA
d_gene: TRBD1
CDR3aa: CASSSLTGPSSYNSPLHF
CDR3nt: TGTGCCAGCAGTTCCCTGACAGGGCCGAGCTCCTATAATTCACCCCTCCACTTT

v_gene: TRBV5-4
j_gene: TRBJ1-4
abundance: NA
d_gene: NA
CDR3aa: CASSLNKEEKLFF
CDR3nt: TGTGCCAGCAGCTTGAATAAGGAGGAAAAACTGTTTTTT

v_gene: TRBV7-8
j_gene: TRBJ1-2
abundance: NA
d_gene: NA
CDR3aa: CASSLRAGTNYGYTF
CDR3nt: TGTGCCAGCAGCCTTAGAGCCGGCACTAACTATGGCTACACCTTC

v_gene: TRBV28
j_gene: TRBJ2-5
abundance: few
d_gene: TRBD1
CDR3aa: CASSPSGTGGEETQYF
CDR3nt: TGTGCCAGCAGTCCCTCCGGGACAGGGGGTGAAGAGACCCAGTACTTC

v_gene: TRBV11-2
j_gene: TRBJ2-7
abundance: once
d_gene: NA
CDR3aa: CASSAHRGGGAYEQYF
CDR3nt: TGTGCCAGCAGCGCCCACAGGGGAGGGGGAGCCTACGAGCAGTACTTC

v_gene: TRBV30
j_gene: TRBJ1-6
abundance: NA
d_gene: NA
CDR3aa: CAWRDSGGSPLHF
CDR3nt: TGTGCCTGGAGGGACAGTGGGGGTTCACCCCTCCACTTT

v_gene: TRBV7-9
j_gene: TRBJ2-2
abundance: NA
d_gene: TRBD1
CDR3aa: CASSYNTGGTGELFF
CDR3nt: TGTGCCAGCAGCTACAACACAGGGGGCACCGGGGAGCTGTTTTTT

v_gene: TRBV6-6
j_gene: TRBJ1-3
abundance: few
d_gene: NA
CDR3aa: CASSYTEGTGNTIYF
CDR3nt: TGTGCCAGCAGTTACACCGAGGGAACGGGAAACACCATATATTTT

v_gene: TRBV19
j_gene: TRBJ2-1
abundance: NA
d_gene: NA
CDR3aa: CASRSRAGKDNEQFF
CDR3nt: TGTGCCAGTAGGTCAAGGGCAGGGAAGGACAATGAGCAGTTCTTC

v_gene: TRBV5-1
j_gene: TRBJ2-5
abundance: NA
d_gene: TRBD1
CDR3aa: CASRPGPGQVQETQYF
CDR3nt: TGCGCCAGCCGCCCCGGACCCGGACAGGTCCAAGAGACCCAGTACTTC

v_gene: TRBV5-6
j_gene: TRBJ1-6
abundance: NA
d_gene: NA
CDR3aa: CASSLDPDANSPLHF
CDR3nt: TGTGCCAGCAGCTTGGATCCGGACGCCAATTCACCCCTCCACTTT

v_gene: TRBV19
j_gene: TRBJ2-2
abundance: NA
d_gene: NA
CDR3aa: CASSINTNTGELFF
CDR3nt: TGTGCCAGTAGTATAAACACGAACACCGGGGAGCTGTTTTTT

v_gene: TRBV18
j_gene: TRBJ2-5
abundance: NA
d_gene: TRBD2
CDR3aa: CASSPRLAGEETQYF
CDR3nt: TGTGCCAGCTCCCCCCGACTAGCGGGGGAAGAGACCCAGTACTTC

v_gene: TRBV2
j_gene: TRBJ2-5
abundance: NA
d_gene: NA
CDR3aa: CASSDDWQGQETQYF
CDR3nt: TGTGCCAGCAGTGATGATTGGCAGGGCCAAGAGACCCAGTACTTC

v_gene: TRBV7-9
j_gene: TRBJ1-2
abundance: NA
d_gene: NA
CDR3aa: CASSNSDVPYGYTF
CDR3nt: TGTGCCAGCAGCAACTCGGACGTCCCCTATGGCTACACCTTC

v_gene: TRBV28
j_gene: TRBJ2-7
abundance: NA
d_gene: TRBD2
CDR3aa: CASSPSGNHEQYF
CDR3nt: TGTGCCAGCAGCCCTAGCGGGAACCACGAGCAGTACTTC

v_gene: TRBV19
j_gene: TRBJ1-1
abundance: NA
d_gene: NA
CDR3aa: CASSIHSGHRTEAFF
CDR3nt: TGTGCCAGTAGTATACATTCGGGACATCGTACTGAAGCTTTCTTT

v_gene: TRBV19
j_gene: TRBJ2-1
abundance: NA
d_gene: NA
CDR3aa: CASLGSGPLNEQFF
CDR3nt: TGTGCGTCCTTAGGCTCCGGGCCTCTCAATGAGCAGTTCTTC